A single T cell receptor beta chain is shown here with its context. The antigen is not known. The read falls 3 residues short of the CDR3 end, and the missing part is taken from the germline J gene. HPV was found by MY09/MY11 PCR and dot-blot genotyping. This specimen comes from a study of T cells in women clearing cervical HPV infection. At the level of the study: Donors had HPV16-related CIN3 or worse; 2 had invasive cancer. No precancer developed; the control's incident HPV16 infection cleared within 12 months.

Overall study findings and caveats: A classifier using richness and V gene abundances reached an AUC of 0.83.

The data were produced by immunoSEQ multiplex PCR, yet TCRdb's version contains in-frame clones alone and is incomplete. Recorded for this sample: roughly 25,000 clones. There are 12 residues in the CDR3. Trimming took off 8 bases at V and 1 base at J, with 9 bases between the two ends. Germline CDR1 is SGHRS and CDR2 is YFSETQ. The chain employs TRBV5-1 and TRBJ1-1; D ambiguous. The origin of this receptor is a woman between 18 and 70 years old with a cervical HPV16 infection that either progressed to CIN3+ or cleared (not recorded which). Sequencing was performed on blood buffy coat. CDR3 in amino acids: CASRVANTEAFF. The CDR3 DNA, read in part, is TGCGCCAGTCGGGTGGCGAACACTGAA.